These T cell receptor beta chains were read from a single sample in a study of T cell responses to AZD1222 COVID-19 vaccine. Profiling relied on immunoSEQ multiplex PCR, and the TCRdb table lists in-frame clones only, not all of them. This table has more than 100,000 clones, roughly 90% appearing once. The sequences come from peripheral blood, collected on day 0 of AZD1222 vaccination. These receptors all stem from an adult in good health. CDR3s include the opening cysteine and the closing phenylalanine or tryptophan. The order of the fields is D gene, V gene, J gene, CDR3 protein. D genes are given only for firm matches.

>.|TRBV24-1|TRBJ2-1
CATSDQRATSNEQFF
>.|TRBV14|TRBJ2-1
CASSQGLLNEQFF
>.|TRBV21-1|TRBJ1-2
CASSKKGRAWGYTF
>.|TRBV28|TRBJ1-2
CASSLYQDGYTF
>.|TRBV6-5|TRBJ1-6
CASSTPSEVGSPLHF
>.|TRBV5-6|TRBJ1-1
CASSFRPLPNEAFF
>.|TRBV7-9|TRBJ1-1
CASSLAVQGTTEAFF
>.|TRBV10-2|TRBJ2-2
CASSESRRGAGELFF
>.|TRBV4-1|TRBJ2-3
CASSQVGGPSTDTQYF
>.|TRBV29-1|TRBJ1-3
CSVAGFAGNTIYF
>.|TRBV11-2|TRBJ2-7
CASSLPYEQYF
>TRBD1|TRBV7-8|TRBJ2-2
CASSLQDREIFTTGELFF
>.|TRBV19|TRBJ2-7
CASSIETGRSYEQYF
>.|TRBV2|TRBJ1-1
CASSETAGAGAPNTEAFF
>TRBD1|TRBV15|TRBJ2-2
CATSTLWGQNGTGELFF
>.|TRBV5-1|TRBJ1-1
CASRDPGRSHTEAFF
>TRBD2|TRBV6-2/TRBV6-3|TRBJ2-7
CASSYGGLGVEQYF
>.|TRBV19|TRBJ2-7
CASSIGAYEQYF